Sequencing of this T cell receptor beta chain was carried out in a study of control samples from healthy donors and cancer patients. This clone has just a few counts. The V and J ends lost 7 bases and 6 bases, in that order; junction bases with no gene match: 9. The CDR3 is 14 amino acids. The germline V gene has CDR1 LNHDA and CDR2 SQIVND (reference sequence). Data came from immunoSEQ multiplex PCR; TCRdb stores just in-frame clones and leaves some out. The repertoire has 150,000 to 200,000 clones, about 90% of them found once; the top ten carry 1.5% to 2%. The material sequenced was blood. The clonotype comes from a man in his late teens or twenties in good health. The chain links TRBV19 to TRBJ1-5, with TRBD1 matching over 7 bases. CDR3 sequence: CASKGGQDSQPQHF. CDR3 nucleotide sequence: TGTGCCAGTAAGGGAGGACAGGATAGTCAGCCCCAGCATTTT.